The subject of this entry is one T cell receptor (beta chain). This sample stems from a study of blood T cell repertoires in COVID-19. Study overall: Samples of COVID-19 (acute and convalescent) were obtained from the United States, Italy and Spain.

Per germline, CDR1 SGHTA and CDR2 FQGNSA. Deletions cut 5 bases from V and 7 bases from J, with 14 bases between. There are 14 residues in the CDR3. In the source study's methods: Reference gene primers were amplified, and this amplification served to estimate nucleated cell counts. Produced via immunoSEQ multiplex PCR; TCRdb's table is partial and in-frame only. V, J and clone size are those of that table, while D and trimming were read from the DNA. The sample yields 120,000 to 150,000 clones, about 90% seen once. This receptor was taken from a human donor in a cohort sampled during active COVID-19. The sequencing input was peripheral blood. The chain is built from TRBV7-2 and TRBJ1-4; D uncertain. The CDR3 bases are TGTGCCAGCAGCCATGGGAGGGATGGTGAAAAACTGTTTTTT. It is translated as CASSHGRDGEKLFF.